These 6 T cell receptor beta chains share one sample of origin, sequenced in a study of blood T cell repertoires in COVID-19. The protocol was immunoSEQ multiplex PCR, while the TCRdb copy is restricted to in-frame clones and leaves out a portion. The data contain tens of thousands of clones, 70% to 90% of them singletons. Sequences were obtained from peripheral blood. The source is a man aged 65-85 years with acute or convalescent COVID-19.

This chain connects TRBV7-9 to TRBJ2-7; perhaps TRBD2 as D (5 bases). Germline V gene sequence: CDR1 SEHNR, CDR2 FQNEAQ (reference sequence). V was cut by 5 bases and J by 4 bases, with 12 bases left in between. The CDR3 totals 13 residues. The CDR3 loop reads CASSGGWEYEQYF. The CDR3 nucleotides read TGTGCCAGCAGCGGCGGGTGGGAGTACGAGCAGTACTTC.

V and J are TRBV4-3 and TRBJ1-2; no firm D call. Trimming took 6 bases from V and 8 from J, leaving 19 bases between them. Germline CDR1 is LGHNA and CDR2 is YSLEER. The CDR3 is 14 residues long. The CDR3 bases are TGCGCCAGCAGTCGAAGCGAGGGAAGCGGGGGCTACACCTTC. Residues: CASSRSEGSGGYTF.

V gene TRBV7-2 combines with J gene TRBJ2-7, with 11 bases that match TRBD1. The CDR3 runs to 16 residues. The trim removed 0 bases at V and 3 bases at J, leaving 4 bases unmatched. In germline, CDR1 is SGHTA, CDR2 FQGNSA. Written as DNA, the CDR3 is TGTGCCAGCAGCTTAGCCCATGGGACAGGGGGCTACGAGCAGTACTTC. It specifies CASSLAHGTGGYEQYF.

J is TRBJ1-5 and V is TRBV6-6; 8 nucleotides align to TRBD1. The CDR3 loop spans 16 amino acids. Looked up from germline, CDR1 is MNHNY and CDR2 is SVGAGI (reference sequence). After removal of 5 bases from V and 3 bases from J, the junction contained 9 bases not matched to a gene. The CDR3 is CASSQMTGVNNQPQHF. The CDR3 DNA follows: TGTGCCAGCAGTCAGATGACAGGGGTCAACAATCAGCCCCAGCATTTT.

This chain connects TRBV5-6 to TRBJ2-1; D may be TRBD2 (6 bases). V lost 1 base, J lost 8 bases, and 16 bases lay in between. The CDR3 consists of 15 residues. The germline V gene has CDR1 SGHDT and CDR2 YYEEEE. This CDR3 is CASSLIYGGSDEQFF. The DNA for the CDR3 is TGTGCCAGCAGCTTGATCTATGGGGGGAGCGATGAGCAGTTCTTC.

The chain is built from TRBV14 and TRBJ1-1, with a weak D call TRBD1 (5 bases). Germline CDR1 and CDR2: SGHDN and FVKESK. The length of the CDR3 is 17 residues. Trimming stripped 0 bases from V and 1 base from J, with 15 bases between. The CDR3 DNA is TGTGCCAGCAGCCAAGATCGAGGACAAGGGTGGAACACTGAAGCTTTCTTT. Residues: CASSQDRGQGWNTEAFF.